These 14 T cell receptor beta chains were all obtained from the same sample, sequenced in a study of blood T cell repertoires in COVID-19. Profiled with immunoSEQ multiplex PCR; TCRdb holds only in-frame clones, not every one. The table records some 150,000 clones, 80% to 90% of them present only once. Sequencing was performed on peripheral blood. All receptors derive from an older woman with active COVID-19.

This sequence joins TRBV6-6 and TRBJ2-4; 7 nucleotides agree with TRBD2. J lost 4 bases, V lost 5 bases, and 14 bases had no gene match. CDR1 MNHNY and CDR2 SVGAGI come from the germline V gene (reference sequence). The CDR3 length is 17 residues. CDR3 residues: CASSPTRTLGGKNIQYF. CDR3 nucleotide sequence: TGTGCCAGCAGTCCTACCCGTACCTTGGGGGGGAAAAACATTCAGTACTTC.

J is TRBJ2-3 and V is TRBV6-1, with D tentatively TRBD2 (6 bases). CDR1 and CDR2 (germline): MNHNS, SASEGT. The length of the CDR3 is 14 residues. Trimming shortened V by 0 bases and J by 4 bases, and 8 bases separated the two germline ends. The CDR3 loop reads CASSEAGGSDTQYF. The CDR3 DNA is TGTGCCAGCAGTGAAGCTGGGGGGTCAGATACGCAGTATTTT.

The V gene is TRBV18, the J gene TRBJ2-5, with a possible D match to TRBD1 (6 bases). This CDR3 has 13 amino acids. Deletions cut 6 bases from V and 3 bases from J, with 11 bases between. Germline V gene sequence: CDR1 KGHSH, CDR2 LQKENI. The CDR3: CASSSGVKETQYF. The DNA of the CDR3 is TGTGCCAGCTCTTCAGGGGTAAAAGAGACCCAGTACTTC. Together with reference TRBV18 and TRBJ2-5, the CDR3 gives the full variable domain: NAGVMQNPRHLVRRRGQEARLRCSPMKGHSHVYWYRQLPEEGLKFMVYLQKENIIDESGMPKERFSAEFPKEGPSILRIQQVVRGDSAAYFCASSSGVKETQYFGPGTRLLVL.

The chain links TRBV30 to TRBJ2-5; TRBD2 agrees at 7 bases. Germline CDR1 and CDR2: GTSNPN and SVGIG (reference sequence). With 7 bases clipped from V and 5 bases from J, the junction kept 10 bases outside the gene matches. CDR3 size: 13 residues. This CDR3 reads CAFNSLGRETQYF. The CDR3 DNA is TGTGCCTTCAATTCCCTCGGGAGGGAGACCCAGTACTTC.

CDR3 nucleotide sequence: TGCGCCAGCAGCTTGTTAGCGGGAGGCGGGGAGCAGTTCTTC. Its translation: CASSLLAGGGEQFF. This rearrangement joins TRBV5-1 to TRBJ2-1, with 10 bases fitting TRBD2. Germline V CDR1 and CDR2: SGHRS, YFSETQ. The trim removed 1 base at V and 10 bases at J, leaving 5 bases unmatched. This CDR3 spans 14 amino acids.

This chain uses TRBV5-1 with TRBJ2-1; 13 bases are shared with TRBD2. Germline CDR1 and CDR2: SGHRS and YFSETQ. The CDR3 has 17 amino acids. V shed 4 bases, J shed 4 bases, and the junction held 8 bases outside the gene matches. CDR3 protein: CASSIGLAGVLYNEQFF. In DNA form, the CDR3 reads TGCGCCAGCAGCATAGGACTAGCGGGAGTTCTTTACAATGAGCAGTTCTTC.

The rearrangement joins TRBV16 to TRBJ2-2; perhaps TRBD2 as D (6 bases). Trimming left V 0 bases short and J 5 bases short, with 10 bases between. The CDR3 length is 15 residues. Germline values: CDR1 KGHSY, CDR2 FQNENV. The CDR3, as DNA: TGTGCCAGCAGCCAATCGCGGGGAGGAACCGGGGAGCTGTTTTTT. This encodes CASSQSRGGTGELFF.

The chain combines TRBV20-1 with TRBJ2-7; a possible D gene is TRBD2 (5 bases). The CDR3 covers 11 residues. The germline V gene encodes CDR1 DFQATT and CDR2 SNEGSKA (reference sequence). V was pared by 5 bases and J by 3 bases, with 8 bases between. CDR3 nucleotides: TGCAGTGCTGACCGGGACTACGAGCAGTACTTC. This translates into CSADRDYEQYF.

The chain uses TRBV5-4 and TRBJ1-4; 10 nucleotides match TRBD1. The CDR3 is 17 residues long. CDR1 and CDR2 (germline): SGHNT, YYREEE (reference sequence). The V segment lost 0 bases and the J segment 7 bases; nucleotides outside the gene matches: 9. CDR3 protein: CASSLGDRGRSSEKLFF. Here the CDR3 DNA reads TGTGCCAGCAGCTTGGGAGACAGGGGGCGAAGTAGTGAAAAACTGTTTTTT.

This clone was detected only a few times. This chain uses TRBV30 with TRBJ1-5; TRBD1 might be the D (5 bases). V lost 1 base and J 3 bases, leaving 7 bases between the germline ends. CDR1 and CDR2 (germline): GTSNPN, SVGIG (reference sequence). The CDR3 spans 13 residues. The CDR3 loop is CAWSGQTNQPQHF. CDR3 nucleotides: TGTGCCTGGAGTGGACAGACCAATCAGCCCCAGCATTTT.

This clone was counted a few times. This chain uses TRBV4-1 with TRBJ2-7, with TRBD2 matching over 10 bases. Trimming removed 1 base from V and 3 bases from J; junction bases left unmatched: 3. The CDR3 extends over 15 amino acids. The germline CDR1 and CDR2 sequences are MGHRA and YSYEKL. CDR3 sequence (DNA): TGCGCCAGCAGCCAAGGGCGACTAGCGGGCTACGAGCAGTACTTC. As protein: CASSQGRLAGYEQYF.

V and J are TRBV7-2 and TRBJ2-7; 10 nucleotides match TRBD2. The CDR3 length is 15 residues. V was pared by 4 bases and J by 5 bases, with 8 bases of the junction left unmatched. Germline CDR1 and CDR2: SGHTA and FQGNSA. This chain's CDR3 is CASSSTRLAGDEQYF. CDR3 sequence (DNA): TGTGCCAGCAGCTCTACGAGGCTAGCGGGAGACGAGCAGTACTTC.

The chain's CDR3 is CASTSSGRNTQYF. The CDR3 DNA follows: TGTGCCAGCACATCCAGCGGGAGGAATACGCAGTATTTT. The rearrangement links TRBV6-6 to TRBJ2-3; 9 bases map to TRBD2. The CDR3 length is 13 residues. Germline-derived CDR1 and CDR2 are MNHNY and SVGAGI (reference sequence). Trimming cost V 7 bases and J 7 bases; bases outside gene matches: 6.

This chain uses TRBV5-1 with TRBJ1-1; the match to TRBD1 covers 10 bases. The ends lost 4 bases at V and 6 bases at J; junction bases unmatched: 9. Per germline, CDR1 SGHRS and CDR2 YFSETQ. This CDR3 comprises 15 residues. The CDR3 bases are TGCGCCAGCAGCCTGAGACAGGGGGCGGGGGCTGAAGCTTTCTTT. Translation: CASSLRQGAGAEAFF.